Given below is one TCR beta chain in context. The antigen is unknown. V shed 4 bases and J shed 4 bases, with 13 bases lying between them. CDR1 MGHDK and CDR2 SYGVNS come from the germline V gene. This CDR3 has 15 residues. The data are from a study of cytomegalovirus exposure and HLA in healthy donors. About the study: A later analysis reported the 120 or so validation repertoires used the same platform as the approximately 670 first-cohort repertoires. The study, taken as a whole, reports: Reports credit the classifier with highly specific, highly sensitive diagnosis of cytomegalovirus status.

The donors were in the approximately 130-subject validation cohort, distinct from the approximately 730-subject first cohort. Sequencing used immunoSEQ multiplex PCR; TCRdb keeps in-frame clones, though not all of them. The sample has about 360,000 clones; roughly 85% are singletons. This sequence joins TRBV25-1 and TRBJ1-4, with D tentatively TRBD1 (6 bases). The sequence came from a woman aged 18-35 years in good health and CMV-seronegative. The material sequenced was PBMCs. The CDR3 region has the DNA TGTGCCAGCAGTGCCAGGACAGCAATTAATGAAAAACTGTTTTTT. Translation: CASSARTAINEKLFF.